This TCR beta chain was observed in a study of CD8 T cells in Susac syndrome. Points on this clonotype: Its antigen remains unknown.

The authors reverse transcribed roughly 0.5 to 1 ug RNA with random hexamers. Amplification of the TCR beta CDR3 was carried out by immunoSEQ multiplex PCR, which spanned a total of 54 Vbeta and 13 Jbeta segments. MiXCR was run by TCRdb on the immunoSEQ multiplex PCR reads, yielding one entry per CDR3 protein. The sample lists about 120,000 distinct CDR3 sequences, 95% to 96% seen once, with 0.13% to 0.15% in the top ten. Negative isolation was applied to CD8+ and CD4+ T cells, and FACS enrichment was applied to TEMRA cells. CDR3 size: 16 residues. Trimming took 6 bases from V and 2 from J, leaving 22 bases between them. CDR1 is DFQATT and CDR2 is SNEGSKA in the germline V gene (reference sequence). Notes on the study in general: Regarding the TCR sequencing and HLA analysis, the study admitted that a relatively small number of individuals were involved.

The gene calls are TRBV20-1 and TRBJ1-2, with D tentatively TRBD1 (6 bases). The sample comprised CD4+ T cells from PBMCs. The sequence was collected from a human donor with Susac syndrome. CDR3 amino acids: CSAGPRSGASNYGYTF. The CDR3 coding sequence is TGCAGTGCAGGGCCCAGGTCGGGGGCTTCCAACTATGGCTACACCTTC.